A single TCR beta chain is shown here with its context. Its antigen remains unknown. This entry is derived from a study of T cells expressing NK-cell markers. In the study overall: The TCR beta repertoires were obtained from sorted CD3+CD56+NKG2C+, CD3+CD56+NKG2C- and CD3+CD56-NKG2C+ T cells. Seven HCMV-seropositive donors and one seronegative donor made up the eight sequenced donors. Study-wide findings and caveats: A range of roughly 1.0-8% of CD8+ T cells consisted of dominant NKG2C+ clonotypes in a handful of donors.

With UMIs, 5'RACE template switching was used to make TCR beta cDNA. TCRdb re-analyzed the 5' RACE reads; it lists each CDR3 protein once, without DNA. Seen in this sample are 300,000 to 450,000 distinct CDR3 sequences; the ten most common clones hold 5% to 5.5%. The CDR3 is made up of 14 amino acids. Germline CDR1 is LNHNV and CDR2 is YYDKDF (reference sequence). The V gene is TRBV15, the J gene TRBJ2-5; the TCRdb call, TRBD2, lacks DNA for checking. Sample: blood T cells: a sorted CD56 or NKG2C T cell subset, CD4+ or CD8+ T cells, or bulk PBMC T cells (not recorded which). This receptor was obtained from a man aged 18 to 69 in good health. CDR3 sequence: CATSRGGLDETQYF.